The source of this TCR beta chain is a study of blood T cell repertoires in COVID-19. On the study more broadly: Sources were T cells, B-cell-depleted T cells, or PBMCs; the material itself was cDNA or gDNA.

This clone was detected only a few times. TCRdb's copy holds only in-frame clones and misses some; the assay was immunoSEQ multiplex PCR. Of 35,000 to 50,000 clones listed, approximately 84% are singletons. Germline assignment: CDR1 SGHNT and CDR2 YYREEE (reference sequence). The CDR3 extends over 13 amino acids. J was trimmed by 8 bases and V by 4 bases; bases with no gene match: 7. Sequencing was carried out using peripheral blood. The gene calls are TRBV5-4 and TRBJ1-2, with TRBD1 matching over 8 bases. The receptor was isolated from a human donor in a cohort sampled during active COVID-19. CDR3: CASSTDRVRGYTF. The CDR3 coding sequence is TGTGCCAGCAGCACGGACAGGGTCAGGGGCTACACCTTC.